Shown below are 19 T cell receptor beta chains from a single sample sequenced in a study of T-cell reconstitution after alpha-beta-depleted transplantation in children. Preparation of the TCRbeta library was carried out with unique molecular identifiers. Using its own MiXCR run on the PCR reads, TCRdb lists one record per CDR3 protein. The table lists over 200,000 distinct CDR3 sequences, around 10% of them singletons. The input for sequencing was PBMCs from the stem cell graft donor, taken from the stem cell graft. These TCRs come from a human donor who donated a stem cell graft to a child with acute lymphoblastic leukemia.

This clonotype was counted a few times. The chain links TRBV6-6 to TRBJ2-3, with 9 bases that match TRBD1. The germline V gene has CDR1 MNHNY and CDR2 SVGAGI (reference sequence). After removal of 4 bases from V and 4 bases from J, the junction contained 9 bases not matched to a gene. CDR3 length equals 16 residues. CDR3 amino acids: CASSFPGQGQPDTQYF. The CDR3 nucleotides read TGTGCCAGCAGTTTTCCGGGACAGGGCCAACCAGATACGCAGTATTTT.

This chain joins TRBV7-2 and TRBJ2-7, with TRBD2 as a possible D gene (5 bases). Trimming cost V 6 bases and J 0 bases, with 15 bases left between them. CDR1 is SGHTA, CDR2 FQGNSA, per germline. This CDR3 is built from 15 residues. The CDR3 spells CASRAEGLPSYEQYF. CDR3 in DNA: TGTGCCAGCAGGGCAGAAGGACTCCCCTCCTACGAGCAGTACTTC.

This clonotype was detected only once. The chain has TRBV11-1 and TRBJ2-2; 9 bases align to TRBD2. Germline CDR1 and CDR2: SGHAT and FQDESV (reference sequence). J gave up 3 bases and V 7 bases, and 12 bases lay outside the gene matches. The CDR3 spans 17 residues. CDR3 coding DNA: TGTGCCAGCACCCTCGGGGTAGCGGGGGCCGACACCGGGGAGCTGTTTTTT. This translates into CASTLGVAGADTGELFF. The variable domain in full, completed from reference TRBV11-1 and TRBJ2-2, reads EAEVAQSPRYKITEKSQAVAFWCDPISGHATLYWYRQILGQGPELLVQFQDESVVDDSQLPKDRFSAERLKGVDSTLKIQPAELGDSAMYLCASTLGVAGADTGELFFGEGSRLTVL.

V and J are TRBV4-3 and TRBJ2-7, with TRBD1 matching 11 bases. The CDR3 has 16 amino acids. The germline V gene has CDR1 LGHNA and CDR2 YSLEER. The trim removed 3 bases at V and 3 bases at J, leaving 7 bases unmatched. CDR3 DNA sequence: TGCGCCAGCAGCCAGGCGGGGACAGGGGGGATCTACGAGCAGTACTTC. It yields the protein CASSQAGTGGIYEQYF.

CDR3 loop: CASSASGGDLDTQYF. Written as DNA, the CDR3 is TGTGCCAGCAGCGCTAGCGGGGGGGATTTAGATACGCAGTATTTT. The genes are TRBV9 and TRBJ2-3, with TRBD2 matching 12 bases. Trimming at V came to 3 bases and at J to 5 bases, leaving 4 bases not matched to a gene. This CDR3 has 15 residues. Germline CDR1 reads SGDLS; CDR2 reads YYNGEE. Drawing the rest from reference TRBV9 and TRBJ2-3, the complete variable domain is DSGVTQTPKHLITATGQRVTLRCSPRSGDLSVYWYQQSLDQGLQFLIQYYNGEERAKGNILERFSAQQFPDLHSELNLSSLELGDSALYFCASSASGGDLDTQYFGPGTRLTVL.

This clonotype was observed a handful of times. V usage is TRBV12-3 or TRBV12-4 and J usage is TRBJ2-5; 7 positions agree with TRBD1. Trimming at V came to 6 bases and at J to 10 bases, leaving 5 bases not matched to a gene. The length of the CDR3 is 11 residues. CDR3 bases: TGTGCCAGCAGCAACAGGGGCGACCAGTACTTC. The encoded protein is CASSNRGDQYF.

Many counts were recorded for this clonotype. The chain has TRBV3-1 and TRBJ2-1; 9 nucleotides line up with TRBD2. In germline, CDR1 is LGHDT, CDR2 YNNKEL (reference sequence). The CDR3 loop spans 15 amino acids. V lost 1 base and J lost 7; bases outside the gene matches: 5. CDR3 in DNA: TGTGCCAGCAGCCAAGGGGGACTAGCCGGGAATGAGCAGTTCTTC. Amino acids: CASSQGGLAGNEQFF.

The chain recombines TRBV6-5 with TRBJ2-2; D is unclear. The V end was cut by 4 bases, the J end by 5 bases, with 17 bases between. This CDR3 contains 16 residues. The germline CDR1 and CDR2 sequences are MNHEY and SVGAGI. The CDR3: CASSSARAWVTGELFF. In DNA, the CDR3 is TGTGCCAGCAGTTCCGCTCGCGCCTGGGTAACCGGGGAGCTGTTTTTT.

This clonotype was recorded at least ten times. V gene TRBV25-1 combines with J gene TRBJ2-5; TRBD1 agrees at 10 bases. This CDR3 spans 15 amino acids. V shed 6 bases and J 5 bases; nucleotides not matched to a gene: 9. CDR1 and CDR2 (germline): MGHDK, SYGVNS. CDR3 sequence reads: CASRAGTGVPETQYF. CDR3 bases: TGTGCCAGCAGGGCCGGGACAGGGGTCCCGGAGACCCAGTACTTC.

In this sample, this clonotype turned up many times. The V and J genes are TRBV3-1 and TRBJ1-2; tentative D call: TRBD1 (5 bases). The germline V gene encodes CDR1 LGHDT and CDR2 YNNKEL (reference sequence). Trimming pared 4 bases from V and 4 bases from J, leaving 16 bases between. This CDR3 spans 15 amino acids. CDR3 DNA: TGTGCCAGCAGCCCTCTTTCGGACACTTTCTATGGCTACACCTTC. Its translation: CASSPLSDTFYGYTF. The full variable domain, rest sourced from reference TRBV3-1 and TRBJ1-2, is DTAVSQTPKYLVTQMGNDKSIKCEQNLGHDTMYWYKQDSKKFLKIMFSYNNKELIINETVPNRFSPKSPDKAHLNLHINSLELGDSAVYFCASSPLSDTFYGYTFGSGTRLTVV.

The J gene is TRBJ2-5, the V gene TRBV7-9; D remains unclear. The CDR3 covers 14 residues. CDR1 is SEHNR, CDR2 FQNEAQ, per germline (reference sequence). V lost 1 base, J lost 5 bases, and 11 bases lay in between. Written as DNA, the CDR3 is TGTGCCAGCAGCTTAGGGGTCGTCGGGGAGACCCAGTACTTC. Translation: CASSLGVVGETQYF.

This clonotype appeared many times. The genes are TRBV29-1 and TRBJ1-2; a weak D match, TRBD1 (5 bases). The CDR3 contains 12 residues. Germline CDR1 reads SQVTM; CDR2 reads ANQGSEA. V shed 3 bases and J shed 8 bases, with 13 bases lying between them. The CDR3 DNA sequence: TGCAGCGTTGACAGGGAAACGGCAGGCTACACCTTC. Translated, it gives CSVDRETAGYTF.

This clonotype was seen only a few times. This chain joins TRBV5-1 and TRBJ1-2; tentative D call: TRBD1 (5 bases). V lost 2 bases and J 6 bases, leaving 11 bases between the germline ends. This CDR3 is 13 amino acids long. The germline CDR1 and CDR2 sequences are SGHRS and YFSETQ. CDR3 DNA sequence: TGCGCCAGCAGCTTAAGGGACCCCCATGGCTACACCTTC. Its protein product is CASSLRDPHGYTF.

This clonotype was observed a handful of times. This chain connects TRBV6-1 to TRBJ1-1, with D hard to call. Germline CDR1 MNHNS, CDR2 SASEGT. Trimming left V 6 bases short and J 0 bases short, with 8 bases between. The CDR3 is 13 amino acids. The CDR3 DNA follows: TGTGCCAGCAGCGGGAACATGAACACTGAAGCTTTCTTT. Encoded protein: CASSGNMNTEAFF.

This chain uses TRBV6-2 or TRBV6-3 with TRBJ2-3; the D is unclear. Trimming pared 2 bases from V and 5 bases from J, leaving 2 bases between. Germline V gives CDR1 MNHEY, CDR2 SVGEGT. The CDR3 is 11 amino acids. The CDR3 bases are TGTGCCAGCAGTTACGTAGATACGCAGTATTTT. Its protein product is CASSYVDTQYF.

This clonotype was recorded a few times. The chain joins TRBV5-1 to TRBJ2-7; D is unclear. V was clipped by 0 bases and J by 7 bases, with 11 bases between them. The CDR3 runs to 13 residues. Germline V gives CDR1 SGHRS, CDR2 YFSETQ. CDR3 protein: CASSLGRVAEQYF. CDR3 DNA sequence: TGCGCCAGCAGCTTGGGACGGGTGGCGGAGCAGTACTTC.

This sequence joins TRBV6-5 and TRBJ1-3; D is perhaps TRBD1 (5 bases). The CDR3 has 19 amino acids. Germline assignment: CDR1 MNHEY and CDR2 SVGAGI. V lost 0 bases, J lost 0 bases, and 18 bases lay in between. For the CDR3, the DNA is TGTGCCAGCAGTTACTCGGGTGGCCGAAAGGGGTTCTCTGGAAACACCATATATTTT. It translates to CASSYSGGRKGFSGNTIYF.

This clonotype was recorded at least ten times. CDR3 residues: CASSFGTGGANYEQYF. In DNA form, the CDR3 reads TGCGCCAGCAGCTTTGGGACAGGGGGCGCAAACTACGAGCAGTACTTC. V gene TRBV5-1 combines with J gene TRBJ2-7; 12 bases match TRBD1. Germline-derived CDR1 and CDR2 are SGHRS and YFSETQ. The CDR3 runs 16 residues. The trim removed 2 bases at V and 3 bases at J, leaving 6 bases unmatched.

This clonotype has at least ten counts. The chain links TRBV3-1 to TRBJ2-7; D is unresolved. Trimming pared 0 bases from V and 0 bases from J, leaving 6 bases between. The CDR3 is 14 residues long. The germline V gene has CDR1 LGHDT and CDR2 YNNKEL (reference sequence). CDR3 bases: TGTGCCAGCAGCCAAGACCCCTCCTCCTACGAGCAGTACTTC. As protein: CASSQDPSSYEQYF.